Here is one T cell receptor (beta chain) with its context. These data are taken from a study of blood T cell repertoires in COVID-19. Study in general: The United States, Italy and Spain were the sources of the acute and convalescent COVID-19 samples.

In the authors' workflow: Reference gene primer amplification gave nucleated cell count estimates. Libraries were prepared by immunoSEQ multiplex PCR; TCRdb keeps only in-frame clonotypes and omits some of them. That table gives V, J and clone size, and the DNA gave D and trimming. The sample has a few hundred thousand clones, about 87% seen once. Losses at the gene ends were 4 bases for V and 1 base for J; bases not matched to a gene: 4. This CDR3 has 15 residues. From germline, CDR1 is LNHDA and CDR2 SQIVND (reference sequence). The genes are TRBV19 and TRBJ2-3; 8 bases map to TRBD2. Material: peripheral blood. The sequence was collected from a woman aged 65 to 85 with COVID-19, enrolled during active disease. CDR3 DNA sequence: TGTGCCAGTAGTAAGATGACTAGCGGCACAGATACGCAGTATTTT. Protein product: CASSKMTSGTDTQYF.